The present T cell receptor beta chain was sequenced within a study of blood T cells in healthy people across ages (dated by TCRdb to between 2014 and 2016). For context, the study as a whole: In model experiments, roughly one uniquely barcoded TCR beta cDNA molecule per two T cells was captured by template switching. The study measured age-related changes in TCR beta repertoire diversity using deep sequencing normalized with unique cDNA molecular identifiers. The donors were divided into four age groups: young (average around 16 years), middle-aged (approximately 39), aged (about 60) and long-lived (roughly 88). To avoid experimental bias, donors of different ages were spread randomly across the sequencing lanes. For two donors (one aged 18 to 29 and one aged 80 or older), the study analyzed two additional independent replicas of 1 million unique cDNA reads from the same blood draw.

Points on this clonotype: Its specific antigen is unknown. Qualities for individual bases were not recorded, and no much larger clone is one base off.

Library construction relied on 5' RACE. The listed sequencing device is Illumina HiSeq 2500. A second roughly 7 to 12 cycle PCR used a sample-barcoded 5' primer and a J-beta primer mix. Each TCR beta cDNA molecule received a unique molecular identifier from a template-switch 5' adaptor carrying 12 random nucleotides. At least 2.5 million CDR3-containing paired-end reads were obtained from each sample. First-strand cDNA synthesis was performed from all RNA using the Mint cDNA synthesis kit, with priming by a TRBC-specific oligonucleotide. Following uracil-DNA glycosylase treatment, all cDNA underwent a first 18-cycle PCR with the universal primers M1SS and BC2_uni_R. For the original study's pipeline: For normalization, 1 million high-quality reads were randomly selected from each sample, with every read carrying a distinct molecular identifier. Instead of being binned into consensus sequences, reads with shared molecular identifiers were discarded. MiTCR, set to a Q25 quality threshold and the strictest error-elimination algorithm, was used for CDR3 identification, clonotype clustering and error correction. Lower-bound total TCR beta diversity was estimated with a nonparametric unseen species model using Euler transformation. In TCRdb, the public reads were trimmed at Q25 with fastp and aligned with MiXCR, with productive beta chains retained. Rows with one shared CDR3 protein collapse into an entry with the most common genes and DNA. What appears here as the V and J calls and clone size reflects TCRdb's work, not the paper's. Recorded for this sample are about 800,000 distinct CDR3 sequences; around half of them occurred a single time. Roughly 20% of the sample comes from the top ten.

Taken from cysteine to phenylalanine, the CDR3 has 15 residues. The sequence is cut down to CDR3 DNA, 45 bases in frame from base 1. CDR1 and CDR2 were assigned from the germline V gene as SGDLS and YYNGEE. Systemically healthy Caucasian individuals from Russia, around 39 in total and aged about 6 to 100 years, were included as donors. Each donor gave 8 to 10 milliliters of peripheral blood, collected into EDTA-treated Vacutainer tubes. Ficoll-Paque density-gradient centrifugation was used to isolate PBMCs, with at least 7 million obtained per sample. Total RNA, at least 5 micrograms per sample, was extracted from PBMCs with Trizol reagent. The percentages of naive CD45RAhigh/CD27high T cells were determined by flow cytometry on a PBMC aliquot from every donor. The research as a whole found: Observed TCR beta diversity per million T cells fell roughly linearly with age, and a significant reduction was already apparent by age around 40. Estimates of total diversity based on one million sequenced T cells were regarded as lower bounds and as underestimates. There was a strong correlation between observed TCR beta diversity and the percentage of naive T cells measured by flow cytometry. Compared with the aged group, the long-lived group had more naive CD4+ T cells, fewer expanded clones and increased TCR diversity, a pattern suggesting age selection. Since profiling was done on bulk unsorted PBMCs, naive and antigen-experienced compartments could not be conclusively compared. The CMV infection status of donors was not known, potentially confounding age-related changes in expanded clonotypes.

The clonotype was recovered from a man older than 75 in good health. Sequences were obtained from blood. The V and J segments used are TRBV9 and TRBJ2-5, and perhaps TRBD2 as D gene, on 6 matching bases. The J call is doubtful: the DNA matches TRBJ2-7 better. This receptor carries the CDR3 CASSLRGSGYYEQYF. The nucleotide sequence is given as TGTGCCAGCAGCCTCCGCGGTAGCGGATACTACGAGCAGTACTTC.